These 2 T cell receptor beta chains were sequenced from one sample in a study of blood T cells in healthy people across ages. PCR was performed a second time for roughly 7 to 12 cycles using a sample-barcoded 5' primer and a J-beta primer mix. Each CDR3 protein is one row after TCRdb ran MiXCR on the 5' RACE reads. This sample has about a million distinct CDR3 sequences, with 45% to 60% found just once. Input material: blood. The receptors originated from a woman aged 55 to 70 in good health.

To note about this clonotype: It may be a read error: a sequence one base away is much more abundant. The chain has TRBV7-9 and TRBJ1-4; D uncertain. The V gene's germline CDR1 is SEHNR and CDR2 FQNEAQ (reference sequence). This CDR3 is built from 13 residues. The chain's CDR3 is CANSSEKAEKLFF. In DNA, the CDR3 is TGTGCCAACAGCTCTGAGAAGGCCGAAAAACTGTTTTTT.

J is TRBJ2-3 and V is TRBV12-3 or TRBV12-4; D possibly corresponds to TRBD2 (5 bases). CDR3 length: 13 amino acids. The CDR3 nucleotides read TGTGCGAGCGGAGGAAGGCTCACAGATACGCAGTATTTT. This translates into CASGGRLTDTQYF.